This T cell receptor beta chain derives from a study of T cell repertoires in cytomegalovirus infection. Study context: Signatures in public TCR beta sequences pointed to both CMV infection and matching HLA type.

TCRdb fed the reads into MiXCR, producing one record per CDR3 protein. This table holds approximately 1,000,000 distinct CDR3 sequences, 31% found once. As regards this clonotype: Its antigen is still unknown.

The CDR3 runs to 16 residues. J gave up 3 bases and V 5 bases, and 10 bases lay outside the gene matches. Germline CDR1 MNHEY, CDR2 SMNVEV (reference sequence). Overall study findings and caveats: CMV carriers having the relevant HLA were flagged by cumulative public TCR beta family frequency.

The material sequenced was cultured CD8+ T cells from PBMCs, taken from culture after CMV antigen stimulation. This receptor was taken from a human donor in good health (CMV status not recorded). Some clones in this sample may be carry-over from other donors' samples. V and J are TRBV27 and TRBJ2-3, with 8 bases lining up with TRBD2. The CDR3 nucleotides read TGTGCCAGCAGTCCCTTGGGAAGCGGGGGAACAGATACGCAGTATTTT. Encoded protein: CASSPLGSGGTDTQYF.